Sequencing of this TCR beta chain was carried out in a study of shared clonotypes between healthy human individuals. At the level of the study: Donors had three CD4 naive, three CD4 memory, two CD8 naive and one CD8 memory plate apiece.

This CDR3 comprises 15 residues. After removal of 6 bases from V and 3 bases from J, the junction contained 7 bases not matched to a gene. The germline CDR1 and CDR2 sequences are LNHDA and SQIVND (reference sequence). This clone was seen just once. Each replicate PCR on the sorted subsets used 200 to 250 ng DNA (around 31,000 T cell genomes). Profiling relied on immunoSEQ multiplex PCR, and the TCRdb table lists in-frame clones only, not all of them. The sample consists of more than 2 million clones, roughly 95% of them appearing once. This clonotype originated in a man aged 18 to 35 in good health. The chain has TRBV19 and TRBJ2-3; 9 bases fit TRBD2. Sequencing was done on a sample of naive CD4+ T cells sorted from blood. Documented subset: CD45RA+ positively selected. The CDR3 DNA reads as TGTGCCAGTAGACGAGCGGGGGGCGCGACAGATACGCAGTATTTT. Translated: CASRRAGGATDTQYF.